This TCR beta chain derives from a study of blood T cell repertoires in COVID-19. Study-wide background: The United States, Italy and Spain were the sources of the acute and convalescent COVID-19 samples.

CDR1 is LNHDA, CDR2 SQIVND, per germline (reference sequence). The CDR3 is made up of 16 amino acids. V was cut by 0 bases and J by 6 bases, with 14 bases left in between. The authors' processing: Estimation of nucleated cell counts relied on the amplification of reference gene primers. Some clones are missing from TCRdb's copy, which holds only in-frame ones; the method was immunoSEQ multiplex PCR. That table is the source of V, J and clone size, and D and trimming were worked out from the DNA. The table records tens of thousands of clones, roughly 87% of them present only once. The chain recombines TRBV19 with TRBJ2-2; tentatively, D is TRBD1 (5 bases). The sequence came from a woman over 75 with active or convalescent COVID-19. The sequenced sample consisted of peripheral blood. The CDR3 DNA reads as TGTGCCAGTAGTATAGATCGGCTAGACAGACCCGGGGAGCTGTTTTTT. Its protein product is CASSIDRLDRPGELFF.